One sample yielded the 10 T cell receptor beta chains listed below, sequenced in a study of blood T cell repertoires in COVID-19. Repertoires were generated with immunoSEQ multiplex PCR, while TCRdb's copy carries only in-frame clones and drops some. The profile covers about 300,000 clones, with roughly 91% appearing a single time and 2.5% to 3.5% taken by the ten largest. The sequenced sample consisted of PBMCs or T cells enriched from blood (not recorded which). These TCRs come from a woman in her 50s who had been exposed to COVID-19.

The DNA of the CDR3 is TGTGCCAGCAGCAACAGGGGCGCCAACCGAATTCAGTACTTC. This codes for CASSNRGANRIQYF. V gene TRBV5-8 combines with J gene TRBJ2-4; 7 nucleotides align to TRBD1. V lost 4 bases to trimming and J lost 10 bases; unmatched junction nucleotides: 11. The CDR3 runs 14 residues. The V gene's germline CDR1 is SGHTS and CDR2 YDEGEE.

This clone was seen a single time. J is TRBJ2-7 and V is TRBV10-3, with TRBD1 matching over 10 bases. The CDR3 loop spans 14 amino acids. CDR1 is ENHRY, CDR2 SYGVKD, per germline. The trim removed 5 bases at V and 3 bases at J, leaving 4 bases unmatched. The DNA of the CDR3 is TGTGCCATCAGTCCGGGACAGGGGAACTACGAGCAGTACTTC. It encodes CAISPGQGNYEQYF.

This clone has just a few counts. The chain is built from TRBV6-5 and TRBJ2-5, with D possibly matching TRBD1 (6 bases). Trimming pared 2 bases from V and 3 bases from J, leaving 13 bases between. The CDR3 has 15 amino acids. The V gene's germline CDR1 is MNHEY and CDR2 SVGAGI. Written as DNA, the CDR3 is TGTGCCAGCAGTTACACAAACAGGGCCGAAGAGACCCAGTACTTC. This sequence encodes CASSYTNRAEETQYF.

This clone was observed a few times. The chain has TRBV7-9 and TRBJ2-7; possibly TRBD1 for D (5 bases). The CDR3 contains 14 residues. Germline V lookup: CDR1 SEHNR, CDR2 FQNEAQ (reference sequence). Between the trimmed V and J ends, which lost 5 bases and 3 bases, there was a span of 14 bases. CDR3 region: CASSPRQPSYEQYF. The CDR3 coding sequence is TGTGCCAGCAGCCCTAGACAGCCAAGCTACGAGCAGTACTTC.

In DNA form, the CDR3 reads TGTGCCAGCAGCCGTAATAGGGGGCTGGGCCAGCCCCAGCATTTT. Encoded protein: CASSRNRGLGQPQHF. J is TRBJ1-5 and V is TRBV3-1 (or the pseudogene TRBV3-2); 7 bases are shared with TRBD1. Germline V lookup: CDR1 LGHDT, CDR2 YNNKEL (reference sequence). The trim removed 4 bases at V and 7 bases at J, leaving 10 bases unmatched. The CDR3 has 15 residues.

The V and J genes are TRBV5-1 and TRBJ1-1, with TRBD1 identical over 9 bases. Germline V gene sequence: CDR1 SGHRS, CDR2 YFSETQ. Losses at the gene ends were 0 bases for V and 1 base for J; bases not matched to a gene: 4. CDR3 size: 16 residues. The CDR3 DNA is TGCGCCAGCAGCTTGGAGGGACAGGGACAGAACACTGAAGCTTTCTTT. Amino acids: CASSLEGQGQNTEAFF.

This clone has just one count. This sequence joins TRBV7-9 and TRBJ1-1, with no clear D. Germline V lookup: CDR1 SEHNR, CDR2 FQNEAQ (reference sequence). The CDR3 runs to 12 residues. Trimming stripped 4 bases from V and 8 bases from J, with 11 bases between. The chain's CDR3 is CASSSSPTEAFF. The CDR3 region has the DNA TGTGCCAGCAGCTCAAGCCCCACGGAAGCTTTCTTT.

V is TRBV5-6 and J is TRBJ2-3; 12 nucleotides agree with TRBD2. The CDR3 is 16 amino acids. Germline CDR1 SGHDT, CDR2 YYEEEE. Trimming took 5 bases from V and 4 from J; bases not matched to a gene: 8. The CDR3 spells CASRRTSGELADTQYF. In DNA, the CDR3 is TGTGCCAGCAGACGGACTAGCGGGGAGTTGGCAGATACGCAGTATTTT.

This clone was counted once. The V gene is TRBV5-4, the J gene TRBJ1-2, with D possibly TRBD1 on 6 matching bases. The CDR3 has 16 amino acids. Germline V gives CDR1 SGHNT, CDR2 YYREEE (reference sequence). V dropped 0 bases and J dropped 1 base, with 13 bases sitting between them. CDR3 DNA: TGTGCCAGCAGCTTGGACAGGGCGAACATTAACTATGGCTACACCTTC. Amino acid sequence: CASSLDRANINYGYTF. The whole variable domain, remainder taken from reference TRBV5-4 and TRBJ1-2, is ETGVTQSPTHLIKTRGQQVTLRCSSQSGHNTVSWYQQALGQGPQFIFQYYREEENGRGNFPPRFSGLQFPNYSSELNVNALELDDSALYLCASSLDRANINYGYTFGSGTRLTVV.

V is TRBV5-1 and J is TRBJ2-1, with a tentative D call TRBD1 (6 bases). The germline V and J ends were trimmed by 3 bases and 0 bases, with 16 bases remaining between them. In germline, CDR1 is SGHRS, CDR2 YFSETQ. The CDR3 runs 17 residues. Written as DNA, the CDR3 is TGCGCCAGCAGCTCCGCTGAGGACAGCAGCTCCTACAATGAGCAGTTCTTC. This translates into CASSSAEDSSSYNEQFF.